Sequencing of this TCR beta chain was carried out in a study of technical replicates of blood from a few donors. Libraries were prepared by immunoSEQ multiplex PCR; TCRdb keeps only in-frame clonotypes and omits some of them. Altogether roughly 83,000 clones are present, around 90% being singletons, with the ten largest covering around 0.25%. The receptor comes from a human donor in good health. Source material: T cells isolated from PBMCs.

The chain's CDR3 is CASSIGQTEAFF. As DNA, the CDR3 is TGTGCCAGTAGTATAGGACAAACTGAAGCTTTCTTT. The chain combines TRBV19 with TRBJ1-1, with no clear D. The CDR3 consists of 12 residues. Trimming stripped 1 base from V and 5 bases from J, with 5 bases between. Germline CDR1 and CDR2: LNHDA and SQIVND (reference sequence).